These T cell receptor beta chains were read from a single sample in a study of OX40 agonist ivuxolimab in advanced cancers. Repertoires were generated with immunoSEQ multiplex PCR, while TCRdb's copy carries only in-frame clones and drops some. The table has approximately 15,000 clones, about four fifths seen once. The sample in question was CD4+ or CD8+ T cells sorted from blood, obtained in a trial of the OX40 agonist ivuxolimab. The receptor set was obtained from an adult with an advanced solid tumor such as melanoma, head and neck, liver or kidney cancer. CDR3s include the opening cysteine and the closing phenylalanine or tryptophan. D genes are given only for firm matches. Rows give clone size only sometimes, using once, few, many, or a class for an expanded clone.

DNA,CDR3,D,length,J,V,size
TGTGCCAGCAGCGTAGGGGCTGCGGGAGGGCCCTACAATGAGCAGTTCTTC,CASSVGAAGGPYNEQFF,TRBD2,17,TRBJ2-1,TRBV9,-
TGTGCCAGCAGCTTATCGGGACAAGACCATGGCTACACCTTC,CASSLSGQDHGYTF,-,14,TRBJ1-2,TRBV7-9,few
TGTGCCACCAGCAGCGCGGGAGGGCCATACGAGCAGTACTTC,CATSSAGGPYEQYF,TRBD2,14,TRBJ2-7,TRBV15,-
TGTGCCAGCAGCTTAGAGGGGGCAGGTCAGCCCCAGCATTTT,CASSLEGAGQPQHF,TRBD1,14,TRBJ1-5,TRBV5-5,-
TGTGCCAGCACCCCTGGGTACGGGAACACTGAAGCTTTCTTT,CASTPGYGNTEAFF,-,14,TRBJ1-1,TRBV7-9,few
TGTGCCAGCTCACAGGGACAGGGCAACAATCAGCCCCAGCATTTT,CASSQGQGNNQPQHF,TRBD1,15,TRBJ1-5,TRBV18,-
TGTGCCAGCAGCCCGACTGGGGGTACAGAGCAGTACTTC,CASSPTGGTEQYF,-,13,TRBJ2-7,TRBV7-9,-
TGTGCCATCAGTGAGGGAGGACTAGCGGGAGGGCGGCCCACAGATACGCAGTATTTT,CAISEGGLAGGRPTDTQYF,TRBD2,19,TRBJ2-3,TRBV10-3,-
TGCGCCAGCAGCCAAGAACTCGGCGGGGGGTTGTACCAAGAGACCCAGTACTTC,CASSQELGGGLYQETQYF,TRBD2,18,TRBJ2-5,TRBV4-3,few
TGTGCCAGCAGCGTAGGGGTGGTGGCAGGCACAGATACGCAGTATTTT,CASSVGVVAGTDTQYF,-,16,TRBJ2-3,TRBV9,-
TGTGCCAGCAGCTCATGGACAGGTAGAAATGGCTACACCTTC,CASSSWTGRNGYTF,TRBD1,14,TRBJ1-2,TRBV5-4,-
TGTGCCAGCAGTTTATCACCCGGAAATGAGCAGTTCTTC,CASSLSPGNEQFF,-,13,TRBJ2-1,TRBV27,-
TGTGCCAGCAGTTTAGGGAATGAGCAGTTCTTC,CASSLGNEQFF,-,11,TRBJ2-1,TRBV28,-
TGTGCCAGCACCACCCCTGCCCATGGCAGCAATCAGCCCCAGCATTTT,CASTTPAHGSNQPQHF,-,16,TRBJ1-5,TRBV18,-
TGTGCCAGCACCTCTACTAGCGGGGGGGCCGACGAGCAGTACTTC,CASTSTSGGADEQYF,TRBD2,15,TRBJ2-7,TRBV6-1,-
TGTGCCAGAGGCGGCTATTGTTTGTTCTTC,CARGGYCLFF,-,10,TRBJ2-1,TRBV7-5,-
TGTGCCAGCAGCTCCGTGAGGGACCAAGAGACCCAGTACTTC,CASSSVRDQETQYF,-,14,TRBJ2-5,TRBV13,-
TGTGCCAGCAGCCTCGGGACAGACCCCACAGATACGCAGTATTTT,CASSLGTDPTDTQYF,TRBD1,15,TRBJ2-3,TRBV7-9,-
TGCGCCAGCAGCCAAGGTCTAGCTGGCGGGACACAAGAGACCCAGTACTTC,CASSQGLAGGTQETQYF,-,17,TRBJ2-5,TRBV4-3,-
TGCGCCAGCAGCTTGGAGAGCTGGGGCTACACCTTC,CASSLESWGYTF,-,12,TRBJ1-2,TRBV5-1,-
TGTGCCAGCACCCCTCAGTTCGGCTCTGAAGCTTTCTTT,CASTPQFGSEAFF,-,13,TRBJ1-1,TRBV28,once
TGTGCCTGGAGACCCGGGGCAGGGGAGGTTGCGGGAGCCTACGAGCAGTACTTC,CAWRPGAGEVAGAYEQYF,-,18,TRBJ2-7,TRBV30,-
TGTGCCAGCAGTTTCGTCGCAGGGACAGCGTACACCGGGGAGCTGTTTTTT,CASSFVAGTAYTGELFF,TRBD1,17,TRBJ2-2,TRBV28,-
TGTGCCAGCAGTCCGAGGGTCCCCTTCTCCTACGAGCAGTACTTC,CASSPRVPFSYEQYF,-,15,TRBJ2-7,TRBV28,-
TGTGCCAGCAGCTTAGACAGGGCGGCATGGGGCTACACCTTC,CASSLDRAAWGYTF,-,14,TRBJ1-2,TRBV7-9,-
TGTGCCAGCAGTTACGATCGAGAAGCTTTCTTT,CASSYDREAFF,-,11,TRBJ1-1,TRBV6-5,once
TGTGCCAGCACTGTCACACCGAACTATGGCTACACCTTC,CASTVTPNYGYTF,-,13,TRBJ1-2,TRBV28,once